This TCR beta chain was documented in a study of regulatory T cells in long-lasting Graves disease. This clonotype was seen ten or more times. Construction of the TCR beta libraries employed iRepertoire HTBI primers in conjunction with Arm-PCR of CDR3 regions. One entry per CDR3 protein results from TCRdb running MiXCR on the multiplex PCR reads. The sample yields under 450,000 distinct CDR3 sequences, about 25% seen once. Specified time point: persistent/refractory GD, antithyroid drugs over 5 years with positive TRAb. Extracted RNA from PBMCs served as the source of the TCR library. V lost 0 bases, J lost 7 bases, and 4 bases lay in between. Germline-derived CDR1 and CDR2 are SGHAT and FQNNGV. This CDR3 has 11 amino acids.

The source material was peripheral blood mononuclear cells (PBMCs), sampled when the disease was refractory, from a patient treated with antithyroid drugs. The chain couples TRBV11-2 to TRBJ2-7, with D unclear. This clonotype was sampled from a female donor with Graves disease. The CDR3: CASSLDGEQYF. The CDR3 bases are TGTGCCAGCAGCTTAGATGGGGAGCAGTACTTC.